The clone carrying this T cell receptor beta chain was seen at least ten times. As yet, its antigen is unknown. These data originate in a study of neurological immune-mediated disorders. Germline lookup yields CDR1 SGHRS and CDR2 YFSETQ. The CDR3 sequence is 16 residues long. The germline V and J ends were trimmed by 3 bases and 7 bases, with 20 bases remaining between them. Notes on the study in general: The expanded clones of different subjects shared no CDR3 amino acid sequences (suggesting private repertoires in all groups).

TCRdb re-called the 5' RACE reads through MiXCR, storing one row per CDR3 protein. The table has approximately 68,000 distinct CDR3 sequences, roughly 4.5% seen once. The TCR comes from a woman in her seventies with multiple sclerosis. The sequenced sample was PBMCs. V gene TRBV5-1 combines with J gene TRBJ2-1; D is ambiguous. The CDR3 region has the DNA TGCGCCAGCAGCTCGGATCCAGGTGCTAGGTATAATGAGCAGTTCTTC. Translating it yields CASSSDPGARYNEQFF.